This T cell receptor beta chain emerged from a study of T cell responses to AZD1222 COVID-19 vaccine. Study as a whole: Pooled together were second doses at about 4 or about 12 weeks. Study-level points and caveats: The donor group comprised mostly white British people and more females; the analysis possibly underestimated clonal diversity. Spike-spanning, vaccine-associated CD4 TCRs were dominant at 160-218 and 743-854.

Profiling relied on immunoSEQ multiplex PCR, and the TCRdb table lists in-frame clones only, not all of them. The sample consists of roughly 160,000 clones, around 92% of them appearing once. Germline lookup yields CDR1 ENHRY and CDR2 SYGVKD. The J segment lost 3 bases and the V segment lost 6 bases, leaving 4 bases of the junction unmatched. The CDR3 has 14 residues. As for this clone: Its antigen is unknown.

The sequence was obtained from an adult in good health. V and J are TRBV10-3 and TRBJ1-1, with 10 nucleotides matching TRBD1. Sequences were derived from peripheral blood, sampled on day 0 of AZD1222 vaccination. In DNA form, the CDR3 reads TGTGCCATCAGCGACAGGGGGCGGGACACTGAAGCTTTCTTT. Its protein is CAISDRGRDTEAFF.